This T cell receptor beta chain is drawn from a study of cytomegalovirus exposure and HLA in healthy donors. General study results and limits: Per a prior analysis, the majority of TCR beta V segments were productive roughly 90% or roughly 30% of the time. It has been reported that TCR beta sequences accurately predicted the HLA-A and HLA-B alleles of most subjects. Serostatus for CMV was the only available immune exposure information.

Points on this clone: Its antigen is still unknown.

Amplification used 60 Vbeta primers and 13 Jbeta primers. The data were produced by immunoSEQ multiplex PCR, yet TCRdb's version contains in-frame clones alone and is incomplete. Of 100,000 to 150,000 clones in the sample, 70% to 75% were seen once. There are 14 residues in the CDR3. J was trimmed by 8 bases and V by 4 bases; bases with no gene match: 9. Looked up from germline, CDR1 is SGDLS and CDR2 is YYNGEE. V usage is TRBV9 and J usage is TRBJ2-1; 7 bases fit TRBD2. This clonotype was obtained from a male donor in good health and CMV-seronegative. The sequencing sample was made of PBMCs. CDR3 coding DNA: TGTGCCAGCAGCTTGGGGGGGTCACTCGATGAGCAGTTCTTC. Its translation: CASSLGGSLDEQFF.